These 15 T cell receptor beta chains came from one sample sequenced in a study of cytomegalovirus exposure and HLA in healthy donors. PCR primers comprised 60 Vbeta and 13 Jbeta primers. TCRdb's table, derived via immunoSEQ multiplex PCR, lists solely in-frame clones and lacks some. Of about 55,000 clones detected, around 79% appear once; the ten largest clones hold around 2.5%. The specimen was PBMCs. These receptors all come from a female donor in good health and CMV-seronegative.

The chain combines TRBV27 with TRBJ2-2; 7 bases are a match to TRBD1. Trimming took 4 bases from V and 5 from J; bases not matched to a gene: 10. This CDR3 comprises 16 residues. Germline loops: CDR1 MNHEY, CDR2 SMNVEV (reference sequence). The CDR3 spells CASSYATGLTTGELFF. The CDR3, as DNA: TGTGCCAGCAGTTACGCGACAGGGTTGACGACCGGGGAGCTGTTTTTT.

This chain links TRBV18 with TRBJ2-3; no firm D call. Trimming stripped 2 bases from V and 0 bases from J, with 9 bases between. The length of the CDR3 is 15 residues. The germline V gene has CDR1 KGHSH and CDR2 LQKENI. DNA for the CDR3: TGTGCCAGCTCACCAACCGGAGCTAGCACAGATACGCAGTATTTT. Residues: CASSPTGASTDTQYF.

Only a few counts were recorded for this clone. V gene TRBV5-4 combines with J gene TRBJ2-6; D unresolved. With 3 bases removed from V and 0 bases from J, the gap between germline ends came to 10 bases. The CDR3 spans 16 residues. Germline V gene lookup returns CDR1 SGHNT and CDR2 YYREEE (reference sequence). The CDR3 DNA follows: TGTGCCAGCAGCTCCGTAACGAGCTCTGGGGCCAACGTCCTGACTTTC. Its translation: CASSSVTSSGANVLTF. Looking up the rest from reference TRBV5-4 and TRBJ2-6 gives the full variable domain: ETGVTQSPTHLIKTRGQQVTLRCSSQSGHNTVSWYQQALGQGPQFIFQYYREEENGRGNFPPRFSGLQFPNYSSELNVNALELDDSALYLCASSSVTSSGANVLTFGAGSRLTVL.

The chain joins TRBV7-2 to TRBJ2-3, with TRBD2 matching over 9 bases. V lost 3 bases, J lost 2 bases, and 9 bases stayed unmatched. CDR1 is SGHTA and CDR2 is FQGNSA in the germline V gene. This CDR3 has 17 amino acids. The CDR3 protein is CASSFPSGEVPTDTQYF. DNA of the CDR3: TGTGCCAGCAGCTTTCCTAGCGGGGAGGTGCCCACAGATACGCAGTATTTT.

The gene calls are TRBV7-6 and TRBJ2-2; D is perhaps TRBD1 (5 bases). Trimming cost V 1 base and J 8 bases, with 8 bases left between them. The CDR3 length is 13 residues. Germline loops: CDR1 SGHVS, CDR2 FNYEAQ. CDR3 DNA sequence: TGTGCCAGCAGCTTAGGGGGCGCTGGGGAGCTGTTTTTT. Its translation: CASSLGGAGELFF. Combining the CDR3 with reference TRBV7-6 and TRBJ2-2 gives the whole variable domain GAGVSQSPRYKVTKRGQDVALRCDPISGHVSLYWYRQALGQGPEFLTYFNYEAQQDKSGLPNDRFSAERPEGSISTLTIQRTEQRDSAMYRCASSLGGAGELFFGEGSRLTVL.

The CDR3 region has the DNA TGCGCCAGCAGCCCAGGACTAGCGTGGGGGGATGAGCAGTTCTTC. This gives the protein CASSPGLAWGDEQFF. The rearrangement joins TRBV5-1 to TRBJ2-1, with TRBD2 matching 9 bases. Germline CDR1 SGHRS, CDR2 YFSETQ. The CDR3 consists of 15 residues. V shed 4 bases and J 8 bases; nucleotides not matched to a gene: 10.

CDR3 nucleotide sequence: TGTGCCAGCAGTCCGATGGGGGGCGGGAGGACCAATGAGCAGTTCTTC. Residues: CASSPMGGGRTNEQFF. J is TRBJ2-1 and V is TRBV28; 8 positions match TRBD2. The CDR3 consists of 16 residues. Looked up from germline, CDR1 is MDHEN and CDR2 is SYDVKM. V lost 5 bases and J lost 6; bases outside the gene matches: 12.

V is TRBV27 and J is TRBJ1-2; a possible D gene is TRBD1 (5 bases). The CDR3 has 16 amino acids. Germline V gene lookup returns CDR1 MNHEY and CDR2 SMNVEV (reference sequence). Deletions cut 2 bases from V and 4 bases from J, with 17 bases between. CDR3 sequence: CASSLRGEGMVYGYTF. The CDR3 DNA reads TGTGCCAGCAGTTTAAGAGGGGAGGGGATGGTCTATGGCTACACCTTC.

V is TRBV5-4 and J is TRBJ2-7; D perhaps matches TRBD1 (7 bases). Germline CDR1 SGHNT, CDR2 YYREEE (reference sequence). V lost 5 bases to trimming and J lost 4 bases, with 16 bases between them. The CDR3 has 14 residues. The chain's CDR3 is CASRERGTDYEQYF. The CDR3 DNA reads as TGTGCCAGCAGGGAGCGCGGGACAGATTACGAGCAGTACTTC.

This clone is a singleton in its sample. The chain carries TRBV7-8 and TRBJ1-1; the D gene is possibly TRBD1 (6 bases). The CDR3 has 16 amino acids. CDR1 SGHVS and CDR2 FQNEAQ come from the germline V gene. V shed 1 base and J shed 0 bases, with 12 bases lying between them. CDR3 DNA: TGTGCCAGCAGCTTAGAGTCGGCAGGGGTGAACACTGAAGCTTTCTTT. Protein: CASSLESAGVNTEAFF. The whole variable domain, filled in from reference TRBV7-8 and TRBJ1-1, reads GAGVSQSPRYKVAKRGQDVALRCDPISGHVSLFWYQQALGQGPEFLTYFQNEAQLDKSGLPSDRFFAERPEGSVSTLKIQRTQQEDSAVYLCASSLESAGVNTEAFFGQGTRLTVV.

The V and J genes are TRBV5-1 and TRBJ1-1; no firm D call. The CDR3 spans 15 residues. Deletions cut 0 bases from V and 5 bases from J, with 14 bases between. Germline V gene lookup returns CDR1 SGHRS and CDR2 YFSETQ. The CDR3 sequence: CASSLGAFGGTEAFF. The CDR3 DNA is TGCGCCAGCAGCTTGGGTGCCTTCGGCGGGACTGAAGCTTTCTTT.

The J gene is TRBJ2-7, the V gene TRBV19; 8 bases match TRBD2. The germline V gene has CDR1 LNHDA and CDR2 SQIVND (reference sequence). Germline trimming cut 6 bases from V and 2 bases from J; bases unmatched to any gene: 15. This CDR3 spans 17 amino acids. The CDR3 nucleotides are TGTGCCAGTAGCCTAAAACCGGGACTAGGTATCCCCTACGAGCAGTACTTC. This sequence encodes CASSLKPGLGIPYEQYF.

This clone was seen a few times. The CDR3 loop reads CASSLVQRETYEQYF. CDR3 bases: TGTGCCAGCAGCTTGGTTCAGCGGGAAACCTACGAGCAGTACTTC. The chain uses TRBV5-8 and TRBJ2-7, with 7 bases lining up with TRBD2. The CDR3 loop spans 15 amino acids. After removal of 0 bases from V and 2 bases from J, the junction contained 5 bases not matched to a gene. The V gene's germline CDR1 is SGHTS and CDR2 YDEGEE.

A single count supports this clone. This chain uses TRBV9 with TRBJ2-7; 10 bases agree with TRBD2. The V gene end was trimmed by 0 bases and the J gene end by 1 base; junction bases not matched to a gene: 1. Germline V CDR1 and CDR2: SGDLS, YYNGEE. This CDR3 has 15 amino acids. CDR3 protein: CASSVGTSGSYEQYF. For the CDR3, the DNA is TGTGCCAGCAGCGTAGGGACTAGCGGTTCCTACGAGCAGTACTTC.

This chain connects TRBV28 to TRBJ2-5, with 14 bases identical to TRBD2. The junction had 1 base not matched to a gene; V was cut back by 1 base and J by 0 bases. The germline V gene has CDR1 MDHEN and CDR2 SYDVKM. The length of the CDR3 is 17 residues. This CDR3 is CASSLLGLAGDQETQYF. CDR3 in DNA: TGTGCCAGCAGTTTATTGGGACTAGCGGGGGACCAAGAGACCCAGTACTTC.